These 17 T cell receptor beta chains were sequenced from one sample in a study of circulating CD8 cells and anti-PD-1 response in melanoma. The QIAseq Immune Repertoire TCR panel built the libraries from approximately 15 ng of total RNA. TCRdb called the reads again in MiXCR, with one record for every CDR3 protein. This table holds roughly 1,100 distinct CDR3 sequences, more than 7% found once. Four subsets defined by PD-1 and/or TIGIT were sorted from live CD3+CD8+TCRalphabeta+ cells. The input for sequencing was CD8+ T cells from PBMCs, taken at baseline or after one month of anti-PD-1 therapy (not recorded which). The receptors here all came from a human donor with melanoma.

This clonotype is judged medium-sized. This chain links TRBV4-3 with TRBJ2-1; 9 nucleotides match TRBD2. Trimming at V came to 3 bases and at J to 5 bases, leaving 5 bases not matched to a gene. This CDR3 comprises 15 residues. The germline gives CDR1 LGHNA, CDR2 YSLEER. This CDR3 is CASSHHSGGNNEQFF. Written as DNA, the CDR3 is TGCGCCAGCAGCCACCATAGCGGGGGCAACAATGAGCAGTTCTTC.

By its share, this clonotype is large (0.1 to 1%). This chain joins TRBV20-1 and TRBJ1-2; a possible D gene is TRBD1 (6 bases). CDR1 and CDR2 (germline): DFQATT, SNEGSKA (reference sequence). The CDR3 is 17 residues long. The V end was cut by 0 bases, the J end by 2 bases, with 19 bases between. As DNA, the CDR3 is TGCAGTGCTAGAGATAAGGGCACAGGGCTCCCGAACTATGGCTACACCTTC. Protein: CSARDKGTGLPNYGYTF.

This clonotype is medium-sized. J is TRBJ1-2 and V is TRBV29-1; no clear D. CDR1 is SQVTM, CDR2 ANQGSEA, per germline. Deletions cut 4 bases from V and 6 bases from J, with 9 bases between. This CDR3 region has 11 residues. CDR3 nucleotide sequence: TGCAGCGTTGCGAACAGAGATGGCTACACCTTC. Translated, it gives CSVANRDGYTF.

This clonotype was observed a few times. Being one base from a much bigger clone, this may be a read error. The rearrangement joins TRBV19 to TRBJ1-1; no clear D. Germline V CDR1 and CDR2: LNHDA, SQIVND (reference sequence). The CDR3 runs 13 residues. CDR3 nucleotides: TGTGCCAGTAGTTTCGGACCCAACACTGAAGCTCTCTTT. Protein product: CASSFGPNTEALF.

By sample share, this clonotype is medium-sized (0.01 to 0.1%). The chain joins TRBV2 to TRBJ2-1, with D hard to call. CDR1 is SNHLY and CDR2 is FYNNEI in the germline V gene. V was shortened by 4 bases and J by 4 bases, with 5 bases between the two germline ends. This CDR3 has 12 residues. The CDR3 loop is CASSARYNEQFF. CDR3 DNA: TGTGCCAGCAGTGCTAGATACAATGAGCAGTTCTTC.

This clonotype is medium-sized (0.01 to 0.1%) by share. V usage is TRBV20-1 and J usage is TRBJ2-7, with 7 positions matching TRBD1. The ends lost 0 bases at V and 1 base at J; junction bases unmatched: 3. The CDR3 loop spans 14 amino acids. CDR1 DFQATT and CDR2 SNEGSKA come from the germline V gene (reference sequence). The CDR3 region has the DNA TGCAGTGCTAGAGATGGGGACAGATCCTACGAGCAGTACTTC. The encoded protein is CSARDGDRSYEQYF.

This clonotype ranks as medium-sized. The chain joins TRBV27 to TRBJ2-1, with 8 bases aligning to TRBD2. J gave up 4 bases and V 2 bases, and 4 bases lay outside the gene matches. This CDR3 contains 15 residues. Germline assignment: CDR1 MNHEY and CDR2 SMNVEV (reference sequence). CDR3 nucleotides: TGTGCCAGCAGTTTAGTTAGCGGGGCATACAATGAGCAGTTCTTC. As protein: CASSLVSGAYNEQFF.

This clonotype is labeled as large. J is TRBJ1-1 and V is TRBV5-5, with 9 bases matching TRBD1. This CDR3 has 17 amino acids. Germline lookup yields CDR1 SGHKS and CDR2 YYEKEE (reference sequence). After removal of 4 bases from V and 8 bases from J, the junction contained 18 bases not matched to a gene. DNA of the CDR3: TGTGCCAGCAGCCACGGAACCGGGACAGGGAAGTCGACGGAAGCTTTCTTT. Protein: CASSHGTGTGKSTEAFF.

By share, this clonotype counts as large. This chain links TRBV2 with TRBJ1-4; 9 nucleotides align to TRBD1. This CDR3 region has 13 residues. V gave up 7 bases and J gave up 13 bases; unmatched junction bases: 10. Germline V gene data show CDR1 as SNHLY and CDR2 as FYNNEI. CDR3 in amino acids: CASMGTGRHLLFF. CDR3 nucleotides: TGTGCCAGCATGGGGACAGGGCGGCATCTACTGTTTTTT.

Only one count was recorded for this clonotype. The chain combines TRBV19 with TRBJ2-3, with D hard to call. CDR3 length: 14 amino acids. V was shortened by 3 bases and J by 3 bases, with 10 bases between the two germline ends. Germline CDR1 reads LNHDA; CDR2 reads SQIVND (reference sequence). For the CDR3, the DNA is TGTGCCAGTAGTATTGGATGGGGAACAGATACGCAGTATTTT. Its protein is CASSIGWGTDTQYF.

The chain employs TRBV27 and TRBJ2-7, with 13 positions matching TRBD2. From germline, CDR1 is MNHEY and CDR2 SMNVEV (reference sequence). Trimming took 6 bases from V and 2 from J; bases not matched to a gene: 1. This CDR3 is built from 14 residues. CDR3 sequence (DNA): TGTGCCAGCAGACTAGCGGGGGGGCCCTACGAGCAGTACTTC. Its protein product is CASRLAGGPYEQYF.

This clonotype is deemed medium-sized (0.01 to 0.1%). V gene TRBV20-1 combines with J gene TRBJ2-1; D is undetermined. Per the germline V gene, CDR1 is DFQATT and CDR2 is SNEGSKA (reference sequence). The CDR3 sequence is 14 residues long. Trimming took off 0 bases at V and 3 bases at J, with 9 bases between the two ends. CDR3 amino acids: CSARDLGLYNEQFF. The CDR3 DNA reads TGCAGTGCTAGAGATCTCGGCCTCTACAATGAGCAGTTCTTC.

A remark on this clonotype: A much bigger clone sits one base away, suggesting this may be a read error. V gene TRBV2 combines with J gene TRBJ2-1, with D unresolved. V dropped 7 bases and J dropped 4 bases, with 8 bases sitting between them. This CDR3 spans 12 amino acids. In germline, CDR1 is SNHLY, CDR2 FYNNEI. CDR3 in amino acids: CASNARYNEQFF. CDR3 nucleotides: TGTGCCAGCAATGCTAGATACAATGAGCAGTTCTTC.

This clonotype is labeled as large (0.1 to 1%). The DNA of the CDR3 is TGTGCCAGTAGTATTACGGAGGACAATGAGCAGTTCTTC. Translating gives CASSITEDNEQFF. The chain employs TRBV19 and TRBJ2-1; the D gene is possibly TRBD2 (5 bases). The length of the CDR3 is 13 residues. Per the germline V gene, CDR1 is LNHDA and CDR2 is SQIVND (reference sequence). Deletions cut 3 bases from V and 5 bases from J, with 8 bases between. The full variable domain, completed using reference TRBV19 and TRBJ2-1, is DGGITQSPKYLFRKEGQNVTLSCEQNLNHDAMYWYRQDPGQGLRLIYYSQIVNDFQKGDIAEGYSVSREKKESFPLTVTSAQKNPTAFYLCASSITEDNEQFFGPGTRLTVL.

In its sample, this clonotype is large. This chain connects TRBV20-1 to TRBJ1-1; no definite D call. V gave up 7 bases and J gave up 3 bases, with 18 bases separating them. The V gene's germline CDR1 is DFQATT and CDR2 SNEGSKA (reference sequence). The CDR3 sequence is 14 residues long. As DNA, the CDR3 is TGCAGTGTAAAGCAGCCGGGCGGGGACACTGAAGCTTTCTTT. Protein: CSVKQPGGDTEAFF.

This clonotype was seen a few times. The V gene is TRBV25-1, the J gene TRBJ2-3; the D is unclear. Trimming left V 1 base short and J 7 bases short, with 3 bases between. CDR1 and CDR2 (germline): MGHDK, SYGVNS. CDR3 length equals 11 residues. CDR3 bases: TGTGCCAGCAGTGAATCGTATACGCAGTATTTT. It yields the protein CASSESYTQYF.

This clonotype is judged medium-sized. This sequence joins TRBV5-1 and TRBJ2-7, with a tentative D call TRBD2 (6 bases). V lost 0 bases and J 2 bases, leaving 12 bases between the germline ends. This CDR3 contains 15 residues. Germline V gives CDR1 SGHRS, CDR2 YFSETQ. The CDR3 region is CASSLESGVAYEQYF. CDR3 sequence (DNA): TGCGCCAGCAGCTTGGAATCGGGGGTGGCCTACGAGCAGTACTTC.